This entry is about one T cell receptor beta chain. Its antigen is not known. The data are from a study of CD8 T cells in ankylosing spondylitis. Study-level results: Previously reported in reactive arthritis synovial fluid and blood were some of the motif variants. In ankylosing spondylitis patients, matched synovial fluid reportedly showed significant enrichment of disease-linked clones.

It was by quantitative 5'-RACE with molecular barcodes that TCR beta libraries were made. MiXCR, run by TCRdb on the 5' RACE reads, gives a single entry per CDR3 protein. Here the sample spans approximately 250,000 distinct CDR3 sequences, about 24% being singletons. The length of the CDR3 is 16 residues. V dropped 2 bases and J dropped 3; count of bases not matched to a gene: 5. The source is a male donor with ankylosing spondylitis or in good health (not recorded which). The V gene is TRBV12-3 or TRBV12-4, the J gene TRBJ2-3; TRBD2 agrees at 10 bases. The sample was blood, either unsorted or a sorted T cell fraction (not recorded which). This CDR3 reads CASSLSLAGNTDTQYF. The CDR3 nucleotides read TGTGCCAGCAGTTTATCACTAGCGGGGAATACAGATACGCAGTATTTT.